This passage covers 26 T cell receptor beta chains from one sample sequenced in a study of graft-versus-host responses after intestinal transplantation (dated by TCRdb to the early 2020s). The library was prepared using the immunoSEQ multiplex PCR assay. Imported from immuneACCESS, the table was reduced by TCRdb to in-frame sequences with V and J called. These copies leave out some clones; in studies compared against another copy, an unresolved V gene accounts for under half, and the cause of the remainder is not known. Within this sample are 20,000 to 25,000 clones, with around 92% of them counted one time only. Jointly, the top ten make up roughly 44% of the sample. The sequencing here drew on PBMCs, taken about 9 months after intestinal transplant. The receptors originated from a human patient who received an intestinal transplant, so some T cells may come from the graft donor.

The V call is TRBV5-4, the J call TRBJ1-1; the D gene is possibly TRBD1 (6 bases). There are 14 residues in the CDR3. Trimming removed 4 bases at V and 0 bases at J, with 10 bases between. CDR1 is SGHNT, CDR2 YYREEE, per germline (reference sequence). The CDR3 sequence is CASSEGTLNTEAFF. For the CDR3, the DNA is TGTGCCAGCAGCGAGGGGACACTGAACACTGAAGCTTTCTTT.

The sample holds one count of this clone. This chain connects TRBV19 to TRBJ2-1; TRBD2 might be the D (6 bases). This CDR3 spans 18 amino acids. CDR1 is LNHDA, CDR2 SQIVND, per germline (reference sequence). Trimming took 8 bases from V and 7 from J, leaving 30 bases between them. CDR3 DNA sequence: TGTGCCAGTCATCCAAGGAGGGAGTTTCTGTCTCTAGGGAATGAGCAGTTCTTC. It codes for CASHPRREFLSLGNEQFF.

This chain uses TRBV15 with TRBJ1-5; possibly TRBD1 for D (5 bases). The CDR3 extends over 16 amino acids. The germline V gene has CDR1 LNHNV and CDR2 YYDKDF (reference sequence). V gave up 5 bases and J gave up 0 bases, with 14 bases separating them. CDR3: CATSRDGHYSNQPQHF. CDR3 DNA sequence: TGTGCCACCAGCCGGGACGGTCATTATAGCAATCAGCCCCAGCATTTT.

This sequence joins TRBV5-6 and TRBJ2-7, with a tentative D call TRBD1 (7 bases). Looked up from germline, CDR1 is SGHDT and CDR2 is YYEEEE. The CDR3 loop spans 15 amino acids. V shed 2 bases and J shed 4 bases, with 16 bases lying between them. CDR3 loop: CASSFGWRGLYEQYF. DNA of the CDR3: TGTGCCAGCAGCTTCGGTTGGAGGGGGCTTTACGAGCAGTACTTC.

This sequence joins TRBV9 and TRBJ1-3, with a possible D match to TRBD1 (6 bases). There are 14 residues in the CDR3. V shed 4 bases and J shed 4 bases, with 12 bases lying between them. Germline V gene data show CDR1 as SGDLS and CDR2 as YYNGEE. CDR3 amino acids: CASSSAGDGNTIYF. The CDR3 coding sequence is TGTGCCAGCAGCTCAGCAGGGGACGGAAACACCATATATTTT. The full variable domain, its missing parts supplied by reference TRBV9 and TRBJ1-3, is DSGVTQTPKHLITATGQRVTLRCSPRSGDLSVYWYQQSLDQGLQFLIQYYNGEERAKGNILERFSAQQFPDLHSELNLSSLELGDSALYFCASSSAGDGNTIYFGEGSWLTVV.

The genes are TRBV23-1 and TRBJ1-5; 7 bases fit TRBD1. TRBV23-1 is labeled an ORF, and its function is uncertain. The J segment lost 5 bases and the V segment lost 4 bases, leaving 14 bases of the junction unmatched. The CDR3 is 17 amino acids. In nucleotides, the CDR3 is TGCGCCAGCAGTCCATTGAAGGACCGGGACAGATATCAGCCCCAGCATTTT. Residues: CASSPLKDRDRYQPQHF.

J is TRBJ2-7 and V is TRBV4-1, with 7 bases lining up with TRBD2. The CDR3 is 20 amino acids. J gave up 1 base and V 1 base, and 19 bases lay outside the gene matches. The germline V gene has CDR1 MGHRA and CDR2 YSYEKL. CDR3 nucleotide sequence: TGCGCCAGCAGCCAAGGAGCCCCCACGATGGCGCTAGCGGATTCCTACGAGCAGTACTTC. This gives the protein CASSQGAPTMALADSYEQYF.

CDR3 sequence (DNA): TGTGCCTGGAGTCCAATTGGTCAGGGGCCCTACGAGCAGTACTTC. It translates to CAWSPIGQGPYEQYF. V is TRBV30 and J is TRBJ2-7, with D perhaps TRBD1 (6 bases). CDR1 is GTSNPN and CDR2 is SVGIG in the germline V gene (reference sequence). The V end was cut by 2 bases, the J end by 2 bases, with 16 bases between. The CDR3 runs to 15 residues.

The rearrangement uses TRBV7-8 and TRBJ2-5; the match to TRBD2 covers 10 bases. Trimming cost V 3 bases and J 3 bases; bases outside gene matches: 7. Germline lookup yields CDR1 SGHVS and CDR2 FQNEAQ. The CDR3 length is 16 residues. The CDR3 DNA reads TGTGCCAGCAGCTTGAAAAGCGGGAGGGTGGAAGAGACCCAGTACTTC. It is translated as CASSLKSGRVEETQYF.

The CDR3 is CASSIDVRASYEQYF. The CDR3 DNA follows: TGTGCCAGTAGTATAGATGTCAGGGCATCCTACGAGCAGTACTTC. The chain has TRBV19 and TRBJ2-7, with a tentative D call TRBD1 (5 bases). The V end was cut by 0 bases, the J end by 1 base, with 10 bases between. This CDR3 spans 15 amino acids. Germline assignment: CDR1 LNHDA and CDR2 SQIVND (reference sequence).

In DNA, the CDR3 is TGTGCCAGCAGTGAACTCCTAAATGCACAGGGTGAAGAGACCCAGTACTTC. This codes for CASSELLNAQGEETQYF. The chain uses TRBV6-1 and TRBJ2-5; D possibly corresponds to TRBD1 (6 bases). Trimming removed 2 bases from V and 3 bases from J, with 19 bases in between. Germline CDR1 is MNHNS and CDR2 is SASEGT. The CDR3 covers 17 residues.

The chain recombines TRBV6-4 with TRBJ2-5, with TRBD1 identical over 7 bases. In germline, CDR1 is MRHNA, CDR2 SNTAGT. The CDR3 contains 15 residues. Trimming took 0 bases from V and 4 from J; bases not matched to a gene: 5. In DNA form, the CDR3 reads TGTGCCAGCAGTGACTCGGCAGGGGGAAGAGAGACCCAGTACTTC. It encodes CASSDSAGGRETQYF.

The chain carries TRBV5-6 and TRBJ2-2; TRBD2 matches at 8 bases. The CDR3 extends over 16 amino acids. Trimming cost V 2 bases and J 7 bases; bases outside gene matches: 10. Germline V lookup: CDR1 SGHDT, CDR2 YYEEEE. The CDR3 coding sequence is TGTGCCAGCAGCTTTTCAGCGGGAGATCTGATCGGGGAGCTGTTTTTT. This codes for CASSFSAGDLIGELFF.

V usage is TRBV18 and J usage is TRBJ2-7, with TRBD1 identical over 7 bases. After removal of 3 bases from V and 2 bases from J, the junction contained 7 bases not matched to a gene. The germline CDR1 and CDR2 sequences are KGHSH and LQKENI. The CDR3 is 15 residues long. The DNA for the CDR3 is TGTGCCAGCTCACCGGGACAGAAAGGAGCCTACGAGCAGTACTTC. This translates into CASSPGQKGAYEQYF.

The gene calls are TRBV27 and TRBJ2-1; tentative D call: TRBD1 (6 bases). The ends were cut back, 5 bases at V and 1 base at J, with 12 bases in the middle. The CDR3 sequence is 15 residues long. Germline lookup yields CDR1 MNHEY and CDR2 SMNVEV (reference sequence). This chain's CDR3 is CASSKSGQSYNEQFF. The CDR3 region has the DNA TGTGCCAGCAGTAAATCGGGACAATCCTACAATGAGCAGTTCTTC.

The V and J genes are TRBV7-9 and TRBJ2-7; D is perhaps TRBD1 (5 bases). The CDR3 runs to 17 residues. Trimming left V 2 bases short and J 5 bases short, with 22 bases between. Germline loops: CDR1 SEHNR, CDR2 FQNEAQ (reference sequence). In DNA, the CDR3 is TGTGCCAGCAGCTTATTCCGGCTGGGCGCAGGGATCCACGAGCAGTACTTC. This encodes CASSLFRLGAGIHEQYF.

This chain links TRBV28 with TRBJ2-7, with D possibly TRBD1 on 6 matching bases. CDR3 length: 12 amino acids. Deletions cut 10 bases from V and 7 bases from J, with 17 bases between. Per the germline V gene, CDR1 is MDHEN and CDR2 is SYDVKM. The CDR3 DNA is TGTGCCACCCAGGTGGGGGCTTGGGAGCAGTACTTC. Encoded protein: CATQVGAWEQYF.

This sequence joins TRBV13 and TRBJ2-7; D is unclear. This CDR3 has 14 residues. The V gene's germline CDR1 is PRHDT and CDR2 FYEKMQ (reference sequence). The ends were cut back, 5 bases at V and 1 base at J, with 12 bases in the middle. The CDR3 DNA is TGTGCCAGCAGCCCCGGTGTACAGTCCTACGAGCAGTACTTC. This codes for CASSPGVQSYEQYF.

V gene TRBV20-1 combines with J gene TRBJ2-7; TRBD2 might be the D (6 bases). With 6 bases removed from V and 4 bases from J, the gap between germline ends came to 10 bases. The length of the CDR3 is 11 residues. CDR1 DFQATT and CDR2 SNEGSKA come from the germline V gene (reference sequence). CDR3 in amino acids: CSALGGYEQYF. The DNA for the CDR3 is TGCAGTGCATTGGGGGGATACGAGCAGTACTTC.

The CDR3 DNA sequence: TGTGCCAGCAGTCCCCGGGACAGTGAGCAGTTCTTC. Its translation is CASSPRDSEQFF. The chain recombines TRBV6-6 with TRBJ2-1; TRBD1 agrees at 7 bases. The CDR3 runs to 12 residues. V was pared by 5 bases and J by 9 bases, with 4 bases of the junction left unmatched. From germline, CDR1 is MNHNY and CDR2 SVGAGI (reference sequence).

The chain links TRBV28 to TRBJ2-2; D unresolved. The CDR3 totals 13 residues. CDR1 MDHEN and CDR2 SYDVKM come from the germline V gene. Trimming removed 8 bases from V and 0 bases from J, with 7 bases in between. CDR3 sequence: CASSIANTGELFF. The CDR3 DNA follows: TGTGCCAGCTCTATAGCGAACACCGGGGAGCTGTTTTTT.

The genes are TRBV19 and TRBJ2-7, with a weak D call TRBD1 (6 bases). The CDR3 length is 14 residues. Trimming stripped 5 bases from V and 2 bases from J, with 13 bases between. Germline loops: CDR1 LNHDA, CDR2 SQIVND (reference sequence). The CDR3 sequence is CASSSLQGTYEQYF. The CDR3 DNA reads as TGTGCCAGTAGTTCTCTACAGGGAACCTACGAGCAGTACTTC.

The V call is TRBV29-1, the J call TRBJ1-2; D not resolved. The CDR3 extends over 11 amino acids. Germline loops: CDR1 SQVTM, CDR2 ANQGSEA. V gave up 5 bases and J gave up 7 bases, with 11 bases separating them. This CDR3 is CSVLFDGGYTF. The CDR3 nucleotides are TGCAGCGTTCTGTTTGATGGTGGCTACACCTTC.

The CDR3 DNA follows: TGTGCCAGCGCACTAGCGGGACCAGATACGCAGTATTTT. The encoded protein is CASALAGPDTQYF. The chain couples TRBV6-5 to TRBJ2-3; 10 bases are a match to TRBD2. The CDR3 runs to 13 residues. With V trimmed by 8 bases and J by 4 bases, 3 bases remained unmatched. CDR1 and CDR2 from the germline V gene are MNHEY and SVGAGI.

The chain combines TRBV6-5 with TRBJ2-7; D unresolved. The CDR3 covers 11 residues. V was cut by 7 bases and J by 2 bases, with 6 bases left in between. Germline V lookup: CDR1 MNHEY, CDR2 SVGAGI. CDR3 sequence: CASNETYEQYF. The CDR3 DNA sequence: TGTGCCAGCAATGAGACCTACGAGCAGTACTTC.

The chain links TRBV27 to TRBJ1-5; D call uncertain. The CDR3 contains 15 residues. Germline-derived CDR1 and CDR2 are MNHEY and SMNVEV (reference sequence). V was pared by 2 bases and J by 6 bases, with 14 bases between. The CDR3 DNA is TGTGCCAGCAGTTTACGACCCGACCGGGGTCAGCCCCAGCATTTT. Its translation: CASSLRPDRGQPQHF.